Listed below are T cell receptor beta chains from one sample, sequenced in a study of blood T cell repertoires in COVID-19. Clones were sequenced by immunoSEQ multiplex PCR, and TCRdb holds only the in-frame ones, with some missing. The sample has some 370,000 clones, more than 70% seen once. Material for sequencing was peripheral blood. The receptor source for this set is a man aged 35-49 years with acute or convalescent COVID-19. Both conserved end residues are part of each CDR3. A D gene is named only where the DNA matches it firmly. Clone size is shown for a subset of rows, as once, few, many or a class of expanded clone.

size: NA
J: TRBJ2-1
V: TRBV7-2
D: NA
DNA: TGTGCCAGCAGCTTAGCCGCGCACAATGAGCAGTTCTTC
CDR3: CASSLAAHNEQFF

size: once
J: TRBJ2-5
V: TRBV19
D: NA
DNA: TGTGCCAGTAGTATGTTTGGGGCGGCGTACCAAGAGACCCAGTACTTC
CDR3: CASSMFGAAYQETQYF

size: NA
J: TRBJ2-5
V: TRBV27
D: TRBD1
DNA: TGTGCCAGCAGTCCCGGGACAGGGCCTTTTAGGGAGACCCAGTACTTC
CDR3: CASSPGTGPFRETQYF

size: NA
J: TRBJ1-2
V: TRBV28
D: NA
DNA: TGTGCCAGCAGTTGGGGGCAGGGGAACTATGGCTACACCTTC
CDR3: CASSWGQGNYGYTF

size: NA
J: TRBJ1-5
V: TRBV11-2
D: NA
DNA: TGTGCCAGCAGCCTCACAGCAGGGGATCAGCCCCAGCATTTT
CDR3: CASSLTAGDQPQHF

size: NA
J: TRBJ1-2
V: TRBV29-1
D: NA
DNA: TGCAGCGTTGAGTTACAGTTGCGGGGCCGAAGCGGCTACACCTTC
CDR3: CSVELQLRGRSGYTF

size: NA
J: TRBJ1-5
V: TRBV6-6
D: NA
DNA: TGTGCCAGCACCTCGGGGGATCAGCCCCAGCATTTT
CDR3: CASTSGDQPQHF

size: NA
J: TRBJ1-5
V: TRBV30
D: TRBD1
DNA: TGTGCCTGGAGTACGGGACAGGGGGCCCATCAGCCCCAGCATTTT
CDR3: CAWSTGQGAHQPQHF

size: NA
J: TRBJ1-2
V: TRBV4-1
D: NA
DNA: TGCGCCAGCAGCCAATTAACAGGGTTCTATGGCTACACCTTC
CDR3: CASSQLTGFYGYTF

size: NA
J: TRBJ2-3
V: TRBV20-1
D: TRBD2
DNA: TGCAGTGCTAGTGGTACGGCGGGAGGGCCGAGCACAGATACGCAGTATTTT
CDR3: CSASGTAGGPSTDTQYF

size: NA
J: TRBJ2-7
V: TRBV4-3
D: NA
DNA: TGCGCCAGCAGCCACCTGCTAGATCTGGAGAACGAGCAGTACTTC
CDR3: CASSHLLDLENEQYF

size: few
J: TRBJ1-6
V: TRBV14
D: NA
DNA: TGTGCCAGCAGCTCAAGGGGGGGGCGCGGTTCACCCCTCCACTTT
CDR3: CASSSRGGRGSPLHF

size: once
J: TRBJ1-2
V: TRBV6-5
D: NA
DNA: TGTGCCAGCAGGCGTGACGGGGATAACTATGGCTACACCTTC
CDR3: CASRRDGDNYGYTF

size: few
J: TRBJ1-1
V: TRBV11-2
D: TRBD1
DNA: TGTGCCAGCATTGGGACAGCCATGAACACTGAAGCTTTCTTT
CDR3: CASIGTAMNTEAFF

size: NA
J: TRBJ1-2
V: TRBV5-8
D: TRBD1
DNA: TGTGCCAGCACTCTTGTGGGTAGGGACAGCCTACACGATAACTATGGCTACACCTTC
CDR3: CASTLVGRDSLHDNYGYTF

size: once
J: TRBJ2-2
V: TRBV5-4
D: TRBD2
DNA: TGTGCCAGCAGCTCCCGACTAGCGGGTAACACCGGGGAGCTGTTTTTT
CDR3: CASSSRLAGNTGELFF

size: NA
J: TRBJ1-2
V: TRBV6-2/TRBV6-3
D: NA
DNA: TGTGCCAGCAGTTACCGGGGGGGATATGGCTACACCTTC
CDR3: CASSYRGGYGYTF

size: few
J: TRBJ1-6
V: TRBV5-4
D: NA
DNA: TGTGCCAGCAGCTTGGTCGGGACTACCAATTCACCCCTCCACTTT
CDR3: CASSLVGTTNSPLHF

size: NA
J: TRBJ1-1
V: TRBV4-1
D: NA
DNA: TGCGCCAGCAGCCAAGATAACGCAGGGCAGGGCACTGAAGCTTTCTTT
CDR3: CASSQDNAGQGTEAFF

size: few
J: TRBJ1-5
V: TRBV10-1
D: NA
DNA: TGCGCCAGCAGTGAGTCGCAGAGGCATCAGCCCCAGCATTTT
CDR3: CASSESQRHQPQHF

size: NA
J: TRBJ2-1
V: TRBV21-1
D: NA
DNA: TGTGCCAGCAGCAAAAACCAAACTACGCGAATCAATGAGCAGTTCTTC
CDR3: CASSKNQTTRINEQFF

size: NA
J: TRBJ1-4
V: TRBV4-2
D: NA
DNA: TGTGCCAGCAGCCAAGAACCGTTGCCAGATGAAAAACTGTTTTTT
CDR3: CASSQEPLPDEKLFF

size: NA
J: TRBJ2-1
V: TRBV9
D: TRBD2
DNA: TGTGCCAGCAGCGTAGAGCCTGGACTAGCGGGGGTAAACAATGAGCAGTTCTTC
CDR3: CASSVEPGLAGVNNEQFF

size: NA
J: TRBJ2-7
V: TRBV27
D: NA
DNA: TGTGCCAGCAGTTTCGGACTTACTTACGAGCAGTACTTC
CDR3: CASSFGLTYEQYF

size: NA
J: TRBJ1-5
V: TRBV19
D: NA
DNA: TGTGCCAGTAGTAAGGACAGTGATCAGCCCCAGCATTTT
CDR3: CASSKDSDQPQHF

size: NA
J: TRBJ1-1
V: TRBV10-1
D: NA
DNA: TGCGCCAGCAGTGAAGGAGGGACTGAAGCTTTCTTT
CDR3: CASSEGGTEAFF

size: NA
J: TRBJ2-7
V: TRBV27
D: NA
DNA: TGTGCCAGCGGGTTTAGAGGTTTTAACTACGAGCAGTACTTC
CDR3: CASGFRGFNYEQYF

size: NA
J: TRBJ2-7
V: TRBV4-1
D: TRBD2
DNA: TGCGCCAGCAGCCAAGGCGGGAGCGAGCAGTACTTC
CDR3: CASSQGGSEQYF

size: NA
J: TRBJ2-3
V: TRBV30
D: TRBD2
DNA: TGTGCCTGGAGTGGGATAGCGGGAGAGGGAGATACGCAGTATTTT
CDR3: CAWSGIAGEGDTQYF

size: NA
J: TRBJ1-2
V: TRBV2
D: TRBD1
DNA: TGTGCCAGCATGGGACAGGGGCTGAGGTATGGCTACACCTTC
CDR3: CASMGQGLRYGYTF

size: NA
J: TRBJ2-7
V: TRBV2
D: TRBD1
DNA: TGTGCCAGCAGTGGCCTGGGACAGGGGCCTATCTACGAGCAGTACTTC
CDR3: CASSGLGQGPIYEQYF

size: NA
J: TRBJ2-7
V: TRBV5-1
D: TRBD1
DNA: TGCGCCAGCTCCGGGACAGGGGGCTTGGAGCAGTACTTC
CDR3: CASSGTGGLEQYF

size: once
J: TRBJ1-5
V: TRBV29-1
D: NA
DNA: TGCAGCGTTCGAACAGACGATCAGCCCCAGCATTTT
CDR3: CSVRTDDQPQHF

size: NA
J: TRBJ2-5
V: TRBV5-1
D: TRBD1
DNA: TGCGCCAGCAGCACGAACAGGGGGCCCGAGGTGTCAGAGACCCAGTACTTC
CDR3: CASSTNRGPEVSETQYF

size: NA
J: TRBJ1-1
V: TRBV5-1
D: TRBD1
DNA: TGCGCCAGCAGCTCGGGACAGCCGAACACTGAAGCTTTCTTT
CDR3: CASSSGQPNTEAFF

size: NA
J: TRBJ1-1
V: TRBV11-1
D: NA
DNA: TGTGCCAGCAGCTTGATTGACACCTCCTACACTGAAGCTTTCTTT
CDR3: CASSLIDTSYTEAFF

size: NA
J: TRBJ1-6
V: TRBV6-4
D: NA
DNA: TGTGCCAGCTCTGTTTTTTCTCAGGGAGGTTCACCCCTCCACTTT
CDR3: CASSVFSQGGSPLHF

size: NA
J: TRBJ1-2
V: TRBV2
D: TRBD1
DNA: TGTGCCAGCAGTGCGGGACAGCTTAACTATGGCTACACCTTC
CDR3: CASSAGQLNYGYTF

size: NA
J: TRBJ2-1
V: TRBV7-3
D: TRBD2
DNA: TGTGCCAGCAGCTTATTAGGGACTACCAAGAATGAGCAGTTCTTC
CDR3: CASSLLGTTKNEQFF

size: NA
J: TRBJ1-2
V: TRBV5-8
D: NA
DNA: TGTGCCAGCAGCACAGACGGGACGGCGGGGGGCTACACCTTC
CDR3: CASSTDGTAGGYTF

size: NA
J: TRBJ1-3
V: TRBV13
D: NA
DNA: TGTGCCAGCAGCTATCCAGGCGCTCGGACCATATATTTT
CDR3: CASSYPGARTIYF

size: NA
J: TRBJ2-7
V: TRBV19
D: NA
DNA: TGTGCCAGTAGTGACAGGTCTAACGACGGGCAGTACTTC
CDR3: CASSDRSNDGQYF

size: once
J: TRBJ1-5
V: TRBV19
D: NA
DNA: TGTGCCAGTAGTGACCGCCGGGGGCAGCCCCAGCATTTT
CDR3: CASSDRRGQPQHF

size: NA
J: TRBJ2-7
V: TRBV7-2
D: NA
DNA: TGTGCCAGCAGCTTGGGGCAGGGGTTTTACGAGCAGTACTTC
CDR3: CASSLGQGFYEQYF

size: NA
J: TRBJ1-5
V: TRBV28
D: TRBD1
DNA: TGTGCCAGCAGAGAGGGGGCGGGCGGCAGCAATCAGCCCCAGCATTTT
CDR3: CASREGAGGSNQPQHF

size: NA
J: TRBJ2-3
V: TRBV5-1
D: TRBD2
DNA: TGCGCCAGCAGCTTCTTTAGCGGGGGGGCGGATACGCAGTATTTT
CDR3: CASSFFSGGADTQYF

size: NA
J: TRBJ1-6
V: TRBV10-3
D: TRBD1
DNA: TGTGCCATCAGGGGGACTGGACAGGGGGGATCACCCCTCCACTTT
CDR3: CAIRGTGQGGSPLHF

size: NA
J: TRBJ2-5
V: TRBV13
D: TRBD1
DNA: TGTGCCAGCAGCTTCGACAGGGGGCTTCAAGAGACCCAGTACTTC
CDR3: CASSFDRGLQETQYF

size: NA
J: TRBJ2-7
V: TRBV28
D: NA
DNA: TGTGCCAGCAATGCCCAGGGATATTCCTACGAGCAGTACTTC
CDR3: CASNAQGYSYEQYF

size: NA
J: TRBJ1-2
V: TRBV4-1
D: TRBD1
DNA: TGCGCCAGCAGCCATGCGCCAGGGGGCTTTACCTATGGCTACACCTTC
CDR3: CASSHAPGGFTYGYTF

size: NA
J: TRBJ2-1
V: TRBV19
D: NA
DNA: TGTGCCAGTAGTGTCGACAGGAAAGGGAATGAGCAGTTCTTC
CDR3: CASSVDRKGNEQFF

size: NA
J: TRBJ2-3
V: TRBV5-4
D: NA
DNA: TGTGCCAGCAGCCAAGCACTAGCCGGGTATTCAGATACGCAGTATTTT
CDR3: CASSQALAGYSDTQYF

size: NA
J: TRBJ1-5
V: TRBV19
D: NA
DNA: TGTGCCACCCGGGAAGATCCGTATCAGCCCCAGCATTTT
CDR3: CATREDPYQPQHF

size: NA
J: TRBJ2-2
V: TRBV7-3
D: NA
DNA: TGTGCCAGCAGCTTAAGGATGGCGGGTGCGAACACCGGGGAGCTGTTTTTT
CDR3: CASSLRMAGANTGELFF

size: NA
J: TRBJ1-5
V: TRBV19
D: TRBD1
DNA: TGTGCCAGTAGTACGGACAGGGGAAGTGGCAATCAGCCCCAGCATTTT
CDR3: CASSTDRGSGNQPQHF

size: NA
J: TRBJ1-3
V: TRBV27
D: NA
DNA: TGTGCCAGCAGTCCGAGACAGCGGGAGTCTGGAAACACCATATATTTT
CDR3: CASSPRQRESGNTIYF

size: NA
J: TRBJ1-1
V: TRBV30
D: NA
DNA: TGTGCCTGGAGTCCCGGGACTTTTGGAGCTTTCTTT
CDR3: CAWSPGTFGAFF

size: NA
J: TRBJ2-5
V: TRBV4-1
D: TRBD2
DNA: TGCGCCAGCAGCCCTCAGGGCGGGAGGAGGGGAGAGACCCAGTACTTC
CDR3: CASSPQGGRRGETQYF

size: NA
J: TRBJ1-6
V: TRBV27
D: NA
DNA: TGTGCCAGCAGTTTATCTCGGGGTTCACCCCTCCACTTT
CDR3: CASSLSRGSPLHF